Listed below are T cell receptor beta chains from one sample, sequenced in a study of T cell changes during pregnancy in multiple sclerosis. Profiling relied on immunoSEQ multiplex PCR, and the TCRdb table lists in-frame clones only, not all of them. The table records under 65,000 clones, 93% of them present only once. The material sequenced was CD8+ T cells from peripheral blood mononuclear cells, taken in the second trimester of pregnancy. The receptors come from a female donor with multiple sclerosis, enrolled in a pregnancy study. The CDR3 runs from the conserved cysteine through the conserved F or W. D genes are given only for firm matches. Clone sizes are given selectively: once, few, many, or a class where the clone is expanded.

abundance	d_gene	j_gene	v_gene	CDR3aa	CDR3nt
-	-	TRBJ2-1	TRBV19	CASSTGLDNEQFF	TGTGCCAGTAGTACAGGATTAGACAATGAGCAGTTCTTC
-	TRBD1	TRBJ1-1	TRBV4-2	CASSPRTGQNTEAFF	TGTGCCAGCAGCCCTCGGACAGGGCAGAACACTGAAGCTTTCTTT
-	TRBD1	TRBJ2-1	TRBV28	CASSWWDSPDPSSYNEQFF	TGTGCCAGCAGTTGGTGGGACAGCCCGGACCCAAGCTCCTACAATGAGCAGTTCTTC
-	-	TRBJ2-7	TRBV5-1	CASSLVDRGYEQYF	TGCGCCAGCAGCTTGGTGGACAGAGGCTACGAGCAGTACTTC
-	-	TRBJ2-7	TRBV27	CASSSSNSGTGFSEQYF	TGTGCCAGCAGTTCATCAAATTCCGGTACAGGGTTCTCCGAGCAGTACTTC
-	TRBD2	TRBJ2-1	TRBV13	CASSFSGTGGSEQFF	TGTGCCAGCAGCTTTAGCGGGACCGGAGGGAGTGAGCAGTTCTTC
-	-	TRBJ2-1	TRBV4-1	CASSQGDEQFF	TGCGCCAGCAGCCAAGGAGATGAGCAGTTCTTC
-	-	TRBJ1-1	TRBV14	CASSQARGTEAFF	TGTGCCAGCAGCCAGGCTCGGGGCACTGAAGCTTTCTTT
-	-	TRBJ2-1	TRBV9	CASSSHDRYNEQFF	TGTGCCAGCAGCTCCCATGACAGGTACAATGAGCAGTTCTTC
-	TRBD1	TRBJ2-7	TRBV28	CASSPDRGISYEQYF	TGTGCCAGCAGTCCGGACAGGGGGATATCCTACGAGCAGTACTTC
-	-	TRBJ1-1	TRBV4-1	CASSQRDPVGTEAFF	TGCGCCAGCAGCCAGAGAGATCCCGTCGGGACTGAAGCTTTCTTT
-	TRBD2	TRBJ2-7	TRBV7-2	CASSLAGTSGDEQYF	TGTGCCAGCAGCTTAGCCGGGACTAGCGGAGACGAGCAGTACTTC
-	-	TRBJ2-6	TRBV6-4	CASSDSFTSGANVLTF	TGTGCCAGCAGTGACTCGTTCACATCTGGGGCCAACGTCCTGACTTTC
-	-	TRBJ1-1	TRBV7-9	CAGSEGGGEAFF	TGTGCCGGATCCGAGGGGGGGGGTGAAGCTTTCTTT
-	TRBD1	TRBJ2-1	TRBV7-9	CASSQTGTGSNEQFF	TGTGCCAGCAGCCAAACCGGGACAGGGAGCAATGAGCAGTTCTTC
-	-	TRBJ2-1	TRBV4-3	CASSSRTGESSYNEQFF	TGCGCCAGCAGCTCCCGGACTGGTGAAAGCTCCTACAATGAGCAGTTCTTC
-	-	TRBJ2-7	TRBV28	CASTWGQGDYEQYF	TGTGCCAGCACTTGGGGGCAGGGCGACTACGAGCAGTACTTC
-	TRBD1	TRBJ2-7	TRBV25-1	CASSELGGPEQYF	TGTGCCAGCAGTGAATTAGGGGGCCCCGAGCAGTACTTC
-	TRBD1	TRBJ1-4	TRBV12-5	CASGPPGQGAVGLFF	TGTGCTAGTGGCCCCCCGGGGCAGGGGGCGGTCGGACTGTTTTTT
-	TRBD2	TRBJ2-5	TRBV7-2	CASSVGSGTIQETQYF	TGTGCCAGCAGCGTCGGTAGCGGGACAATCCAAGAGACCCAGTACTTC
-	TRBD1	TRBJ2-3	TRBV2	CASTMYSGGYSSTDTQYF	TGTGCCAGCACTATGTATTCAGGGGGTTATTCTAGCACAGATACGCAGTATTTT
-	-	TRBJ1-1	TRBV2	CATLRGGAGEAFF	TGTGCCACCCTAAGAGGGGGGGCCGGTGAAGCTTTCTTT
-	-	TRBJ2-1	TRBV9	CASSRGVSYNEQFF	TGTGCCAGCTCTCGGGGAGTCTCCTACAATGAGCAGTTCTTC
-	TRBD1	TRBJ1-1	TRBV7-9	CASSSLQGMDTEAFF	TGTGCCAGCAGCTCACTACAGGGGATGGACACTGAAGCTTTCTTT
-	TRBD1	TRBJ2-7	TRBV11-2	CASRGQGASAYEQYF	TGTGCCTCCCGAGGACAGGGGGCCTCAGCCTACGAGCAGTACTTC
-	-	TRBJ2-7	TRBV20-1	CSGRTLYEQYF	TGCAGTGGTAGGACTCTCTACGAGCAGTACTTC
-	TRBD2	TRBJ2-7	TRBV6-1	CASSEGPSGRFSYEQYF	TGTGCCAGCAGTGAAGGGCCTAGCGGGAGGTTCTCCTACGAGCAGTACTTC
-	-	TRBJ2-7	TRBV6-1	CASSGQSGEQYF	TGTGCCAGCAGTGGACAGTCGGGTGAGCAGTACTTC
-	TRBD1	TRBJ1-1	TRBV9	CASSVGGTAEAFF	TGTGCCAGCAGCGTAGGCGGGACAGCAGAAGCTTTCTTT
-	-	TRBJ2-5	TRBV10-2	CASRENGYQETQYF	TGCGCCAGCAGGGAGAACGGGTACCAAGAGACCCAGTACTTC
once	TRBD2	TRBJ2-2	TRBV9	CASTHTGPGGLTGELFF	TGTGCCAGCACCCACACCGGACCGGGGGGGCTGACCGGGGAGCTGTTTTTT
-	-	TRBJ2-7	TRBV20-1	CSARDIYEQYF	TGCAGTGCTAGGGACATCTACGAGCAGTACTTC